The 27 T cell receptor beta chains below come from one sample, sequenced in a study of blood T cell repertoires in COVID-19. TCRdb keeps only in-frame clones here, not all; method: immunoSEQ multiplex PCR. The data hold tens of thousands of clones, with about 87% observed a single time. The specimen was peripheral blood. These receptors originate from a woman aged 50 to 60 with acute or convalescent COVID-19.

The rearrangement links TRBV6-5 to TRBJ2-7; 8 nucleotides line up with TRBD1. Germline-derived CDR1 and CDR2 are MNHEY and SVGAGI. This CDR3 region has 15 residues. V lost 6 bases to trimming and J lost 5 bases; unmatched junction nucleotides: 12. The CDR3 nucleotides read TGTGCCAGCAGCCTAAATCAGGGGGCCATCAACGAGCAGTACTTC. Residues: CASSLNQGAINEQYF.

In nucleotides, the CDR3 is TGTGCCAGTAGTTGGGGACTAGCGGGTACAGATACGCAGTATTTT. Its protein product is CASSWGLAGTDTQYF. The rearrangement joins TRBV19 to TRBJ2-3; 12 bases match TRBD2. The CDR3 is 15 amino acids. From germline, CDR1 is LNHDA and CDR2 SQIVND (reference sequence). J was trimmed by 3 bases and V by 5 bases; bases with no gene match: 3.

J is TRBJ1-5 and V is TRBV15; D unclear. V dropped 0 bases and J dropped 7 bases, with 4 bases sitting between them. This CDR3 comprises 12 residues. Germline CDR1 reads LNHNV; CDR2 reads YYDKDF (reference sequence). The CDR3 is CATSRDQQPQHF. The CDR3 DNA sequence: TGTGCCACCAGCAGAGATCAGCAGCCCCAGCATTTT.

This chain uses TRBV12-3 or TRBV12-4 with TRBJ2-1, with D maybe TRBD2 (5 bases). Trimming pared 7 bases from V and 0 bases from J, leaving 7 bases between. The CDR3 is 13 residues long. The CDR3 DNA is TGTGCCAGCACCGGGGACTCCTACAATGAGCAGTTCTTC. Protein product: CASTGDSYNEQFF.

The genes are TRBV25-1 and TRBJ2-1; 7 bases match TRBD2. Germline-derived CDR1 and CDR2 are MGHDK and SYGVNS. Trimming at V came to 1 base and at J to 7 bases, leaving 7 bases not matched to a gene. This CDR3 is built from 15 residues. CDR3 bases: TGTGCCAGCAGTGAATCTGGCGGGGGTTGGAATGAGCAGTTCTTC. Translation: CASSESGGGWNEQFF.

The chain joins TRBV2 to TRBJ1-2; D remains unclear. Looked up from germline, CDR1 is SNHLY and CDR2 is FYNNEI. CDR3 length equals 15 residues. V lost 6 bases, J lost 4 bases, and 18 bases lay in between. CDR3 nucleotide sequence: TGTGCCAGCAGCGAGGGAGCATTGGGGAGCTATGGCTACACCTTC. It yields the protein CASSEGALGSYGYTF.

The chain has TRBV28 and TRBJ1-5; D remains unclear. V was pared by 10 bases and J by 7 bases, with 20 bases between. This CDR3 has 14 residues. Germline V gene sequence: CDR1 MDHEN, CDR2 SYDVKM. Here the CDR3 DNA reads TGTGCCACTCACCAGCCGGGTGTGCGCCAGCCCCAGCATTTT. This encodes CATHQPGVRQPQHF. The whole variable domain, filled in from reference TRBV28 and TRBJ1-5, reads DVKVTQSSRYLVKRTGEKVFLECVQDMDHENMFWYRQDPGLGLRLIYFSYDVKMKEKGDIPEGYSVSREKKERFSLILESASTNQTSMYLCATHQPGVRQPQHFGDGTRLSIL.

The V and J genes are TRBV5-8 and TRBJ2-7; TRBD2 is a possible D gene (5 bases). The CDR3 has 14 residues. V was cut by 5 bases and J by 6 bases, with 18 bases left in between. Germline lookup yields CDR1 SGHTS and CDR2 YDEGEE. This chain's CDR3 is CASSSGWITTEQYF. The CDR3 coding sequence is TGTGCCAGCAGTTCGGGATGGATTACGACCGAGCAGTACTTC.

The chain carries TRBV7-2 and TRBJ1-6; 7 bases are a match to TRBD1. The CDR3 sequence is 16 residues long. Germline V gene lookup returns CDR1 SGHTA and CDR2 FQGNSA. Trimming removed 5 bases from V and 8 bases from J; junction bases left unmatched: 12. The CDR3 nucleotides read TGTGCCAGCAGCACCGTAGGACAGGCGGTTGATTCACCCCTCCACTTT. Translated, it gives CASSTVGQAVDSPLHF.

V is TRBV15 and J is TRBJ2-7, with D possibly matching TRBD2 (5 bases). This CDR3 has 16 residues. V was cut by 5 bases and J by 4 bases, with 21 bases left in between. Germline CDR1 is LNHNV and CDR2 is YYDKDF (reference sequence). The CDR3 bases are TGTGCCACCAGCTTGTCTCGAGGGCTTGGGGATTACGAGCAGTACTTC. The encoded protein is CATSLSRGLGDYEQYF.

The chain recombines TRBV12-3 or TRBV12-4 with TRBJ1-2; 9 positions match TRBD1. CDR3 length: 12 residues. After removal of 6 bases from V and 8 bases from J, the junction contained 4 bases not matched to a gene. CDR3 nucleotide sequence: TGTGCCAGCAGCCGGACAGGGGAGGGCTACACCTTC. It is translated as CASSRTGEGYTF.

This chain links TRBV6-6 with TRBJ1-3; 7 bases fit TRBD1. Trimming took 6 bases from V and 0 from J; bases not matched to a gene: 8. Germline V gene sequence: CDR1 MNHNY, CDR2 SVGAGI (reference sequence). The CDR3 spans 16 residues. Here the CDR3 reads CASRGTDRLSGNTIYF. CDR3 sequence (DNA): TGTGCCAGCAGGGGGACAGATCGACTCTCTGGAAACACCATATATTTT.

The CDR3 is CSVMRTADEQYF. The CDR3, as DNA: TGCAGCGTTATGCGGACAGCGGACGAGCAGTACTTC. The J gene is TRBJ2-7, the V gene TRBV29-1, with a weak D call TRBD1 (6 bases). Germline V CDR1 and CDR2: SQVTM, ANQGSEA. This CDR3 is built from 12 residues. The V end lost 5 bases, the J end lost 5 bases, and 13 bases lay between the germline ends.

J is TRBJ2-3 and V is TRBV5-6, with TRBD2 as a possible D gene (7 bases). Trimming took 3 bases from V and 5 from J, leaving 13 bases between them. Germline assignment: CDR1 SGHDT and CDR2 YYEEEE. The CDR3 extends over 14 amino acids. CDR3 nucleotides: TGTGCCAGCAGCTCCGGGGGGCGAGGAGATACGCAGTATTTT. The encoded protein is CASSSGGRGDTQYF.

The rearrangement joins TRBV7-9 to TRBJ2-2, with a possible D match to TRBD2 (5 bases). CDR1 and CDR2 from the germline V gene are SEHNR and FQNEAQ (reference sequence). V shed 7 bases and J shed 1 base, with 13 bases lying between them. The CDR3 has 15 residues. The CDR3 loop reads CASTPLALNTGELFF. DNA of the CDR3: TGTGCCAGCACCCCCCTAGCCTTGAACACCGGGGAGCTGTTTTTT.

As DNA, the CDR3 is TGTGCCAGCAGGGGGGGAGGGCCAAGTGAAAAACTGTTTTTT. It encodes CASRGGGPSEKLFF. The chain links TRBV6-5 to TRBJ1-4, with a tentative D call TRBD1 (5 bases). The CDR3 has 14 amino acids. Germline loops: CDR1 MNHEY, CDR2 SVGAGI. Trimming cost V 6 bases and J 7 bases, with 15 bases left between them.

The chain carries TRBV28 and TRBJ1-5; D is unclear. V was shortened by 5 bases and J by 3 bases, with 14 bases between the two germline ends. In germline, CDR1 is MDHEN, CDR2 SYDVKM. The CDR3 has 15 residues. The CDR3 spells CASSPAGLDNQPQHF. DNA for the CDR3: TGTGCCAGCAGTCCTGCGGGTTTAGACAATCAGCCCCAGCATTTT.

The genes are TRBV12-2 and TRBJ2-5; TRBD1 is taken as the D call from the table, unchecked against the DNA. TRBV12-2 is flagged as a pseudogene. CDR3 length: 19 amino acids. The CDR3 DNA reads TGTGCAAGTCGCTTAGAGAGGGACGCCGGGACAGGGTGTCAAGAGACCCAGTACTTC. It codes for CASRLERDAGTGCQETQYF.

The V call is TRBV9, the J call TRBJ2-2; D is perhaps TRBD2 (6 bases). This CDR3 has 16 amino acids. V lost 4 bases, J lost 3 bases, and 16 bases lay in between. Germline values: CDR1 SGDLS, CDR2 YYNGEE. CDR3 loop: CASSPRDSQDTGELFF. For the CDR3, the DNA is TGTGCCAGCAGCCCACGGGACTCCCAGGACACCGGGGAGCTGTTTTTT.

This clone was picked up a small number of times. This chain links TRBV6-5 with TRBJ1-2, with TRBD1 matching 7 bases. The V gene's germline CDR1 is MNHEY and CDR2 SVGAGI. This CDR3 contains 13 residues. J lost 8 bases, V lost 6 bases, and 9 bases had no gene match. The CDR3 nucleotides read TGTGCCAGCAGCCAACAGGGGCGGGGCGGCTACACCTTC. Translation: CASSQQGRGGYTF.

V is TRBV6-5 and J is TRBJ1-2, with 7 positions matching TRBD1. J gave up 8 bases and V 5 bases, and 8 bases lay outside the gene matches. There are 13 residues in the CDR3. CDR1 MNHEY and CDR2 SVGAGI come from the germline V gene. The CDR3 DNA follows: TGTGCCAGCAGTCACCGGGACAGCGGGGGCTACACCTTC. Translating gives CASSHRDSGGYTF.

The chain couples TRBV6-5 to TRBJ2-2, with D hard to call. Germline CDR1 reads MNHEY; CDR2 reads SVGAGI. V lost 7 bases to trimming and J lost 3 bases, with 12 bases between them. The CDR3 contains 14 residues. The chain's CDR3 is CASTGGRYTGELFF. In DNA, the CDR3 is TGTGCCAGCACGGGTGGCAGATACACCGGGGAGCTGTTTTTT.

CDR3 loop: CATSKRGSRGEQFF. CDR3 DNA: TGTGCCACCAGCAAGCGGGGGTCTAGGGGTGAGCAGTTCTTC. The chain recombines TRBV15 with TRBJ2-1; 8 bases match TRBD2. With V trimmed by 4 bases and J by 9 bases, 8 bases remained unmatched. The germline gives CDR1 LNHNV, CDR2 YYDKDF (reference sequence). CDR3 length: 14 residues.

The chain uses TRBV28 and TRBJ2-1; TRBD2 agrees at 8 bases. Looked up from germline, CDR1 is MDHEN and CDR2 is SYDVKM. The CDR3 extends over 13 amino acids. After removal of 2 bases from V and 9 bases from J, the junction contained 3 bases not matched to a gene. CDR3 bases: TGTGCCAGCAGTTTAATACGGGAGGGTGAGCAGTTCTTC. This gives the protein CASSLIREGEQFF.

This clone was recorded only once. The chain links TRBV19 to TRBJ2-1; TRBD1 aligns across 9 bases. Per germline, CDR1 LNHDA and CDR2 SQIVND (reference sequence). This CDR3 region has 19 residues. The junction had 21 bases not matched to a gene; V was cut back by 6 bases and J by 6 bases. The CDR3 sequence is CASSDSRDRVKTWGNEQFF. For the CDR3, the DNA is TGTGCCAGTAGCGACTCCCGGGACAGGGTGAAAACGTGGGGCAATGAGCAGTTCTTC.

This chain links TRBV25-1 with TRBJ1-1; D is unclear. The CDR3 runs 12 residues. CDR1 and CDR2 from the germline V gene are MGHDK and SYGVNS. Trimming stripped 6 bases from V and 2 bases from J, with 7 bases between. The CDR3 loop is CASRESNTEAFF. In DNA, the CDR3 is TGTGCCAGCAGGGAAAGCAACACTGAAGCTTTCTTT.

The rearrangement joins TRBV18 to TRBJ1-1, with D possibly matching TRBD1 (6 bases). Germline lookup yields CDR1 KGHSH and CDR2 LQKENI. Trimming cost V 2 bases and J 0 bases, with 7 bases left between them. The CDR3 length is 14 residues. The CDR3 DNA reads as TGTGCCAGCTCACCAGACAGGATGAACACTGAAGCTTTCTTT. Protein sequence: CASSPDRMNTEAFF.